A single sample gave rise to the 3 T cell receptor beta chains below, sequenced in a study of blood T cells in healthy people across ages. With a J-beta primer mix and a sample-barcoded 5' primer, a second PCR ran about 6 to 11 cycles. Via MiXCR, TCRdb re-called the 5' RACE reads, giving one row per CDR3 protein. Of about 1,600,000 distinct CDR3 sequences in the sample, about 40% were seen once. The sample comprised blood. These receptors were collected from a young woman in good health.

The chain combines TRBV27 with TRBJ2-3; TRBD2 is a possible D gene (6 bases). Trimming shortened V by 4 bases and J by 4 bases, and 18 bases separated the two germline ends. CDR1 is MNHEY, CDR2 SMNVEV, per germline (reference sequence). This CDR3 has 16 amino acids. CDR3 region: CASSSPPGSGADTQYF. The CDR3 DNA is TGTGCCAGCAGTTCCCCCCCAGGTTCGGGGGCAGATACGCAGTATTTT.

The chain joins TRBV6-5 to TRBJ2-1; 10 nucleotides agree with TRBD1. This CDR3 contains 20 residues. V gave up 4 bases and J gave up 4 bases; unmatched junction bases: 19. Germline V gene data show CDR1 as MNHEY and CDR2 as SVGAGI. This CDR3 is CASSFNPGDRGLLSYNEQFF. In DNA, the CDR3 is TGTGCCAGCAGTTTCAATCCGGGGGACAGGGGCCTTCTATCTTACAATGAGCAGTTCTTC.

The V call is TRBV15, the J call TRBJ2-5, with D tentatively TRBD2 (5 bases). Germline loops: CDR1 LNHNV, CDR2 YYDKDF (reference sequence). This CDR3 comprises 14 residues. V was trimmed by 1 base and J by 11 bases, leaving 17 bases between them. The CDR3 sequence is CATSRAVLEDEQYF. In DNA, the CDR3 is TGTGCCACCAGCAGAGCTGTCCTGGAGGATGAGCAGTACTTC. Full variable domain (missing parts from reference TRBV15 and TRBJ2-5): DAMVIQNPRYQVTQFGKPVTLSCSQTLNHNVMYWYQQKSSQAPKLLFHYYDKDFNNEADTPDNFQSRRPNTSFCFLDIRSPGLGDTAMYLCATSRAVLEDEQYFGPGTRLLVL.